This T cell receptor (beta chain) stems from a study of shared clonotypes between healthy human individuals. Background on the study: Every donor yielded three CD4 naive, three CD4 memory, two CD8 naive and one CD8 memory plate.

TCRdb's table, derived via immunoSEQ multiplex PCR, lists solely in-frame clones and lacks some. The sample lists about 2 million clones, over 85% occurring once. Findings and limits, study-wide: Non-shared clonotypes had lower generation probabilities than clonotypes shared by all four sorted-subset donors.

Trimming removed 0 bases from V and 12 bases from J, with 9 bases in between. Germline V gene lookup returns CDR1 PRHDT and CDR2 FYEKMQ (reference sequence). CDR3 size: 12 residues. With regard to this clone: What it recognizes is unknown.

CD8 cells regarded as naive lacked CD45RO, were positively chosen for CCR7, and omitted terminally differentiated effector memory CD45RA+ cells. The TCR was taken from a man between 18 and 29 years old in good health. The chain uses TRBV13 and TRBJ2-1; D gene uncertain. The sample comprised naive CD8+ T cells sorted from blood. The CDR3 loop reads CASSLGLTWQFF. CDR3 sequence (DNA): TGTGCCAGCAGCTTAGGCCTTACATGGCAGTTCTTC.